A single sample is the source of the 30 T cell receptor beta chains below, sequenced in a study of regulatory T cells in long-lasting Graves disease. The authors built TCR beta libraries using iRepertoire HTBI primers and Arm-PCR of CDR3 regions. Each CDR3 protein gets one entry after TCRdb re-called the multiplex PCR reads with MiXCR. The profile shows a few hundred thousand distinct CDR3 sequences, approximately 15% of them singletons. The time point is: newly diagnosed GD, antithyroid drugs for less than 3 months. The TCR library was made from RNA extracted from PBMCs. These data are also associated with another study on T cells in Graves' hyperthyroidism and ophthalmopathy.

The sample here was peripheral blood mononuclear cells (PBMCs), taken at new diagnosis, from a patient treated with antithyroid drugs. All receptors derive from a man in his forties or fifties with Graves disease.

The chain recombines TRBV11-2 with TRBJ2-3; D is perhaps TRBD1 (5 bases). V was trimmed by 6 bases and J by 0 bases, leaving 10 bases between them. CDR3 length: 14 residues. The V gene's germline CDR1 is SGHAT and CDR2 FQNNGV. CDR3 loop: CASRATASTDTQYF. The CDR3 nucleotides read TGTGCCAGCAGAGCGACAGCTAGCACAGATACGCAGTATTTT.

This clonotype was recorded at least ten times. The chain couples TRBV4-3 to TRBJ2-5; a weak D match, TRBD2 (6 bases). Germline assignment: CDR1 LGHNA and CDR2 YSLEER. The CDR3 loop spans 14 amino acids. Trimming took 0 bases from V and 5 from J, leaving 10 bases between them. In DNA, the CDR3 is TGCGCCAGCAGCCAAGATGCGGGGATGGAGACCCAGTACTTC. Translation: CASSQDAGMETQYF.

This clonotype was picked up a small number of times. The rearrangement uses TRBV7-9 and TRBJ1-2; a weak D match, TRBD1 (5 bases). Between the trimmed V and J ends, which lost 5 bases and 8 bases, there was a span of 12 bases. The CDR3 spans 12 residues. CDR1 SEHNR and CDR2 FQNEAQ come from the germline V gene (reference sequence). CDR3 sequence: CASSPPQGGYTF. The CDR3 bases are TGTGCCAGCAGCCCCCCGCAGGGAGGCTACACCTTC.

This clonotype was seen repeatedly, ten times or more. The genes are TRBV6-2 or TRBV6-3 and TRBJ2-7; D possibly corresponds to TRBD2 (5 bases). The V end lost 2 bases, the J end lost 1 base, and 9 bases lay between the germline ends. The CDR3 is 14 amino acids. Germline V gene lookup returns CDR1 MNHEY and CDR2 SVGEGT. The CDR3 region has the DNA TGTGCCAGCAGTTACGAGGGTCCATCCTACGAGCAGTACTTC. It encodes CASSYEGPSYEQYF.

This clonotype appeared many times. The V gene is TRBV7-2, the J gene TRBJ2-3, with 9 bases identical to TRBD1. This CDR3 comprises 15 residues. Germline V gives CDR1 SGHTA, CDR2 FQGNSA. The trim removed 2 bases at V and 6 bases at J, leaving 6 bases unmatched. The CDR3 region has the DNA TGTGCCAGCAGCTTACCGGACAGGGGTCGGGATACGCAGTATTTT. It translates to CASSLPDRGRDTQYF.

This clonotype was recorded at least ten times. The chain uses TRBV12-3 or TRBV12-4 and TRBJ1-1; D remains ambiguous. V lost 7 bases, J lost 3 bases, and 15 bases lay in between. This CDR3 contains 14 residues. This CDR3 is CASTRRRAYTEAFF. The CDR3 nucleotides read TGTGCCAGCACCCGGCGGAGGGCATACACTGAAGCTTTCTTT.

This clonotype was counted at least ten times. Here the CDR3 DNA reads TGTGCCAGCAGCGCTAGGGGACAAGGCTACACCTTC. Amino acids: CASSARGQGYTF. The V and J genes are TRBV3-1 and TRBJ1-2; maybe TRBD1 (6 bases). CDR3 length: 12 residues. Germline V gene lookup returns CDR1 LGHDT and CDR2 YNNKEL (reference sequence). V dropped 5 bases and J dropped 8 bases, with 12 bases sitting between them.

The sample holds a few counts of this clonotype. V is TRBV14 and J is TRBJ2-7; D ambiguous. CDR3 length equals 14 residues. The V end lost 5 bases, the J end lost 0 bases, and 11 bases lay between the germline ends. Germline V gene sequence: CDR1 SGHDN, CDR2 FVKESK. The CDR3 nucleotides are TGTGCCAGCAGCGCACCGGGCCTCTCCTACGAGCAGTACTTC. Its translation: CASSAPGLSYEQYF.

This clonotype came up many times. The V and J genes are TRBV7-2 and TRBJ1-5, with no clear D. Germline V lookup: CDR1 SGHTA, CDR2 FQGNSA. V lost 3 bases and J lost 6, with 12 bases in between. The CDR3 is 14 residues long. The CDR3 loop reads CASSFFGNVQPQHF. In DNA, the CDR3 is TGTGCCAGCAGCTTCTTCGGGAACGTTCAGCCCCAGCATTTT.

V gene TRBV9 combines with J gene TRBJ2-1; either TRBD1 or TRBD2 may fit D (5 bases each). CDR1 is SGDLS and CDR2 is YYNGEE in the germline V gene. The CDR3 spans 16 residues. Trimming removed 3 bases at V and 8 bases at J, with 21 bases between. The CDR3 loop reads CASSARGGSAYDEQFF. CDR3 bases: TGTGCCAGCAGCGCCCGGGGCGGATCGGCGTACGATGAGCAGTTCTTC. Together with reference TRBV9 and TRBJ2-1, the CDR3 gives the full variable domain: DSGVTQTPKHLITATGQRVTLRCSPRSGDLSVYWYQQSLDQGLQFLIQYYNGEERAKGNILERFSAQQFPDLHSELNLSSLELGDSALYFCASSARGGSAYDEQFFGPGTRLTVL.

This clonotype has a single count. This chain joins TRBV18 and TRBJ2-7; D ambiguous. The CDR3 runs 15 residues. The V gene lost 0 bases and the J gene lost 0 bases, with 9 bases spanning the gap. Germline lookup yields CDR1 KGHSH and CDR2 LQKENI. The CDR3 spells CASSPPSAFSYEQYF. Here the CDR3 DNA reads TGTGCCAGCTCACCACCTTCAGCCTTCTCCTACGAGCAGTACTTC.

Comment on this clonotype: The junction does not match germline at one end; this may be a read error. The gene calls are TRBV5-1 and TRBJ1-1; D possibly corresponds to TRBD1 (5 bases). The germline CDR1 and CDR2 sequences are SGHRS and YFSETQ. The CDR3 loop spans 16 amino acids. Here the CDR3 reads CASSLGVSSMNTEAFF. The CDR3 DNA reads TGCGCCAGCAGTTTGGGGGTATCCAGCATGAACACTGAAGCTTTCTTT.

V is TRBV5-1 and J is TRBJ2-1, with TRBD2 identical over 8 bases. The V gene end was trimmed by 1 base and the J gene end by 7 bases; junction bases not matched to a gene: 7. The CDR3 has 15 residues. CDR1 is SGHRS, CDR2 YFSETQ, per germline. The CDR3 DNA reads as TGCGCCAGCAGCTTGATGCGGGCGGGGGGAAATGAGCAGTTCTTC. Its translation is CASSLMRAGGNEQFF.

This clonotype was seen many times. The V call is TRBV28, the J call TRBJ2-7; TRBD2 aligns across 11 bases. From germline, CDR1 is MDHEN and CDR2 SYDVKM. There are 14 residues in the CDR3. Trimming at V came to 9 bases and at J to 2 bases, leaving 6 bases not matched to a gene. In DNA, the CDR3 is TGTGCCAGTCGCACTAGCGGGGGTCCCTACGAGCAGTACTTC. Translating it yields CASRTSGGPYEQYF.

The V call is TRBV12-3 or TRBV12-4, the J call TRBJ2-2, with 7 nucleotides matching TRBD1. J gave up 3 bases and V 6 bases, and 7 bases lay outside the gene matches. The CDR3 consists of 15 residues. The CDR3 protein is CASSLDRAHTGELFF. The CDR3 coding sequence is TGTGCCAGCAGCCTTGACAGGGCCCACACCGGGGAGCTGTTTTTT.

The V gene is TRBV9, the J gene TRBJ2-1, with D perhaps given as TRBD1 or TRBD2 (5 bases each). Trimming took 3 bases from V and 9 from J, leaving 19 bases between them. The CDR3 is 15 amino acids. Germline assignment: CDR1 SGDLS and CDR2 YYNGEE. The CDR3 is CASSAHGTSVGEQFF. CDR3 coding DNA: TGTGCCAGCAGCGCGCATGGGACCAGCGTTGGTGAGCAGTTCTTC.

The rearrangement uses TRBV10-3 and TRBJ1-2; 9 bases fit TRBD1. V shed 10 bases and J 9 bases; nucleotides not matched to a gene: 24. The CDR3 contains 17 residues. Germline CDR1 and CDR2: ENHRY and SYGVKD. This chain's CDR3 is CASSSWTTDRGNPCYTF. As DNA, the CDR3 is TGTGCCAGCAGCTCCTGGACGACGGACAGGGGTAACCCCTGCTACACCTTC.

This clonotype was recorded many times. V usage is TRBV20-1 and J usage is TRBJ1-1; D perhaps matches TRBD1 (5 bases). CDR3 length: 13 amino acids. Germline assignment: CDR1 DFQATT and CDR2 SNEGSKA (reference sequence). The V end lost 5 bases, the J end lost 5 bases, and 15 bases lay between the germline ends. Here the CDR3 reads CSACRSRDTEAFF. The CDR3 DNA follows: TGCAGTGCTTGTCGTTCCAGGGATACTGAAGCTTTCTTT.

With respect to this clonotype: Just one base apart from a much larger clone, this may be a read error. This chain uses TRBV12-3 or TRBV12-4 with TRBJ2-3; 8 positions agree with TRBD2. The CDR3 has 14 amino acids. CDR3: CASGFPGGPDTQYF. The CDR3 DNA is TGTGCCAGCGGTTTTCCGGGGGGGCCAGATACGCAGTATTTT.

This clonotype has just a few counts. This chain uses TRBV5-1 with TRBJ2-7; D ambiguous. The CDR3 is 14 residues long. Germline assignment: CDR1 SGHRS and CDR2 YFSETQ. The V gene lost 0 bases and the J gene lost 1 base, with 8 bases spanning the gap. Written as DNA, the CDR3 is TGCGCCAGCAGCTTGGGATTCGGGTCCTACGAGCAGTACTTC. It translates to CASSLGFGSYEQYF. The variable domain in full, with the rest retrieved from reference TRBV5-1 and TRBJ2-7, is KAGVTQTPRYLIKTRGQQVTLSCSPISGHRSVSWYQQTPGQGLQFLFEYFSETQRNKGNFPGRFSGRQFSNSRSEMNVSTLELGDSALYLCASSLGFGSYEQYFGPGTRLTVT.

This clonotype has at least ten counts. The chain recombines TRBV11-2 with TRBJ2-3, with 15 bases lining up with TRBD2. CDR3 length equals 17 residues. Unmatched junction bases numbered 6, after V lost 5 bases and J lost 3 bases. CDR1 SGHAT and CDR2 FQNNGV come from the germline V gene. The DNA of the CDR3 is TGTGCCAGCAGCCCCCCGGGACTAGCGGGGGGTACAGATACGCAGTATTTT. Translation gives CASSPPGLAGGTDTQYF.

The rearrangement uses TRBV5-1 and TRBJ2-5; the match to TRBD2 covers 7 bases. Trimming at V came to 3 bases and at J to 4 bases, leaving 6 bases not matched to a gene. CDR1 is SGHRS and CDR2 is YFSETQ in the germline V gene. This CDR3 spans 14 amino acids. The chain's CDR3 is CASSSQRGGETQYF. The CDR3 region has the DNA TGCGCCAGCAGCTCGCAGCGGGGCGGAGAGACCCAGTACTTC.

In this sample, this clonotype turned up many times. The V and J genes are TRBV6-5 and TRBJ2-7, with TRBD2 matching 7 bases. The ends lost 2 bases at V and 5 bases at J; junction bases unmatched: 9. Germline V gene data show CDR1 as MNHEY and CDR2 as SVGAGI. This CDR3 region has 15 residues. The CDR3 region has the DNA TGTGCCAGCAGTTACCCATACGGGGGGAAGGACGAGCAGTACTTC. Residues: CASSYPYGGKDEQYF.

This clonotype was observed many times. The V and J genes are TRBV20-1 and TRBJ1-4, with no clear D. The V end was cut by 6 bases, the J end by 3 bases, with 11 bases between. This CDR3 spans 13 amino acids. The germline V gene encodes CDR1 DFQATT and CDR2 SNEGSKA (reference sequence). CDR3 amino acids: CSAAQSANEKLFF. DNA for the CDR3: TGCAGTGCCGCACAGTCGGCTAATGAAAAACTGTTTTTT.

Ten or more counts support this clonotype. The chain employs TRBV28 and TRBJ2-2, with 13 bases that match TRBD2. J lost 0 bases, V lost 1 base, and 11 bases had no gene match. The CDR3 covers 21 residues. Germline V gives CDR1 MDHEN, CDR2 SYDVKM. CDR3 DNA sequence: TGTGCCAGCAGTTTATCCTCCGGGACTAGCGGGGACTTTGCGAACACCGGGGAGCTGTTTTTT. Translating it yields CASSLSSGTSGDFANTGELFF.

This clonotype was counted at least ten times. This chain joins TRBV24-1 and TRBJ2-5; 8 nucleotides line up with TRBD2. This CDR3 spans 13 amino acids. Germline-derived CDR1 and CDR2 are KGHDR and SFDVKD. V lost 8 bases to trimming and J lost 4 bases; unmatched junction nucleotides: 5. CDR3 sequence (DNA): TGTGCCACCAAGGGGAGCGGGGGAGAGACCCAGTACTTC. The encoded protein is CATKGSGGETQYF.

This clonotype was picked up many times. Relative to the germline gene, one junction end is altered; a read error may explain this. The rearrangement joins TRBV4-1 to TRBJ1-1, with D possibly matching TRBD1 (6 bases). CDR3 length: 15 residues. Germline V gene data show CDR1 as MGHRA and CDR2 as YSYEKL. The CDR3 sequence is CASSQVRDKNTEAFF. The CDR3 DNA is TGCGCCAGCAGCCAAGTAAGGGACAAGAACACTGAAGCCTTCTTT.

Note on this clonotype: A read error likely explains this, since a far larger clone differs by one base. This chain joins TRBV27 and TRBJ1-6, with 12 bases fitting TRBD1. In germline, CDR1 is MNHEY, CDR2 SMNVEV (reference sequence). The ends lost 5 bases at V and 7 bases at J; junction bases unmatched: 9. This CDR3 is built from 17 residues. CDR3 residues: CASSDLWDRGQNSPLHF. The CDR3 region has the DNA TGTGCCAGCAGTGATTTGTGGGACAGGGGGCAGAATTCACCCCTCCACTTT.

This clonotype was counted ten times or more. This sequence joins TRBV5-1 and TRBJ2-2, with D unresolved. Trimming left V 0 bases short and J 0 bases short, with 9 bases between. Germline values: CDR1 SGHRS, CDR2 YFSETQ. The CDR3 length is 16 residues. CDR3 protein: CASSLAVTANTGELFF. CDR3 nucleotides: TGCGCCAGCAGCTTGGCCGTGACGGCGAACACCGGGGAGCTGTTTTTT.

In its sample, this clonotype was seen many times. V gene TRBV29-1 combines with J gene TRBJ2-3; TRBD2 agrees at 7 bases. The V and J ends lost 4 bases and 2 bases, in that order; junction bases with no gene match: 9. Germline loops: CDR1 SQVTM, CDR2 ANQGSEA. The CDR3 is made up of 15 amino acids. The CDR3 coding sequence is TGCAGCGTTGGGACGAGCGGGATTTACACAGATACGCAGTATTTT. Translated, it gives CSVGTSGIYTDTQYF.